This note documents a single T cell receptor (beta chain) sequence. This sample was taken from a study of OX40 agonist ivuxolimab in advanced cancers. Study details: Cancers in dose escalation were hepatocellular, melanoma, renal cell and head and neck.

Profiling relied on immunoSEQ multiplex PCR, and the TCRdb table lists in-frame clones only, not all of them. The sample comprises approximately 11,000 clones, 75% to 90% of which are singletons, and about 14% rests with the top ten. The material sequenced was CD4+ or CD8+ T cells sorted from blood, taken in a trial of the OX40 agonist ivuxolimab. The TCR originated in an adult with an advanced solid tumor such as melanoma, head and neck, liver or kidney cancer.

In DNA, the CDR3 is TGTGCCAGCAGCTTGACGCCCTCCTACGAGCAGTACTTC. Translating gives CASSLTPSYEQYF. V gene TRBV5-5 combines with J gene TRBJ2-7; D ambiguous. The germline V and J ends were trimmed by 1 base and 0 bases, with 5 bases remaining between them. This CDR3 has 13 amino acids. Per germline, CDR1 SGHKS and CDR2 YYEKEE (reference sequence).